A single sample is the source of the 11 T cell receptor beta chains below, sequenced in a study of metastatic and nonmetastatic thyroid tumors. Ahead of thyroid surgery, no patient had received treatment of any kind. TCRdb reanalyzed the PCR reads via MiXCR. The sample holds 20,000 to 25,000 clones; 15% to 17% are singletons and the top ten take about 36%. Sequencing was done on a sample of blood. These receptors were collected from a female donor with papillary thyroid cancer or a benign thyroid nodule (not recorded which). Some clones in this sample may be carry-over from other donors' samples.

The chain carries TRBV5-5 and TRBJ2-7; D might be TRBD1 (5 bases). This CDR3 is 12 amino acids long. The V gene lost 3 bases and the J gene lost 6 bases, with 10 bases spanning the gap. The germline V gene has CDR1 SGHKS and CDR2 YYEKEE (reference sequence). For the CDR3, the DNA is TGTGCCAGCAGCTGGGGCGTCGGCGAGCAGTACTTC. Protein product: CASSWGVGEQYF.

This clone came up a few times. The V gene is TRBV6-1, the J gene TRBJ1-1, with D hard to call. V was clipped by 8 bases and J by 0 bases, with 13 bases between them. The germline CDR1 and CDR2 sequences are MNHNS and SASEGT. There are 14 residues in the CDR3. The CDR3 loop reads CASPRGNVNTEAFF. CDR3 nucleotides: TGTGCCAGCCCTCGGGGAAACGTGAACACTGAAGCTTTCTTT.

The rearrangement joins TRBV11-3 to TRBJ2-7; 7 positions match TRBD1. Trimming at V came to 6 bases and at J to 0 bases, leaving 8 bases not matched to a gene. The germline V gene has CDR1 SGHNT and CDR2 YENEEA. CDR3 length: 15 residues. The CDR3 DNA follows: TGTGCCAGCAGTGCCACCACAGGGGTCTCCTACGAGCAGTACTTC. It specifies CASSATTGVSYEQYF.

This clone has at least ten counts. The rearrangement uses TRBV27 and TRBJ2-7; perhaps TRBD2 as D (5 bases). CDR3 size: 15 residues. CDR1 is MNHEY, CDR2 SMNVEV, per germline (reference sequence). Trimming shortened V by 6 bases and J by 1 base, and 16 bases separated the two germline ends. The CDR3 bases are TGTGCCAGCAGCCCCTATATCGGGGTTTCCTACGAGCAGTACTTC. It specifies CASSPYIGVSYEQYF.

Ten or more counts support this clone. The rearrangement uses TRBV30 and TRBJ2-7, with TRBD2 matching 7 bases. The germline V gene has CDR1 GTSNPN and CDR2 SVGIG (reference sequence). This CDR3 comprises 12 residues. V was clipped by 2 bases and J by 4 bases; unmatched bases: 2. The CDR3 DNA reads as TGTGCCTGGAGTCCGGGGGGTTACGAGCAGTACTTC. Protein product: CAWSPGGYEQYF.

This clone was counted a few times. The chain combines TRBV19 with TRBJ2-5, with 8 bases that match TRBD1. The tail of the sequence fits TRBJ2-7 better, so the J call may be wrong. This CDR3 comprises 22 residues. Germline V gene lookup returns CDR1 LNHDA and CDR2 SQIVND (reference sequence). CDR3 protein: CASSILVWTSVLDRDNSYEQYF. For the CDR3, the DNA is TGTGCCAGTAGTATATTAGTGTGGACGTCGGTGTTGGACAGGGACAACTCCTACGAGCAGTACTTC.

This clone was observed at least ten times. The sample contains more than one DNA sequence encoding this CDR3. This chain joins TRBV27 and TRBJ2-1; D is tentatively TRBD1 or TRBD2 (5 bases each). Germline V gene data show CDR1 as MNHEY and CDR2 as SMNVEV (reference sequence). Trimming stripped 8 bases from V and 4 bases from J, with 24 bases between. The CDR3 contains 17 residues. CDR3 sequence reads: CASYRGGGGPGYNEQFF. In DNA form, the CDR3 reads TGTGCCAGCTATCGGGGCGGCGGTGGGCCGGGGTACAATGAGCAGTTCTTC.

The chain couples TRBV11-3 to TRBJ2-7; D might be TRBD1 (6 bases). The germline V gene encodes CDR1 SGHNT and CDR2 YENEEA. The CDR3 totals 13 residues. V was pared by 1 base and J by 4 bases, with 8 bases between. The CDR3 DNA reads TGTGCCAGCAGCTTAGGGACAGCATACGAGCAGTACTTC. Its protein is CASSLGTAYEQYF.

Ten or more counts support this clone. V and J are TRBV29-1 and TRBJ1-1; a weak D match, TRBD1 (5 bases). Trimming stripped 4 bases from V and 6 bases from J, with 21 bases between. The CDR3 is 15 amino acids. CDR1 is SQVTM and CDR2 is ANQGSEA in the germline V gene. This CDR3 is CSVGAGWGMKAEAFF. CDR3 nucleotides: TGCAGCGTTGGTGCAGGTTGGGGGATGAAGGCTGAAGCTTTCTTT.

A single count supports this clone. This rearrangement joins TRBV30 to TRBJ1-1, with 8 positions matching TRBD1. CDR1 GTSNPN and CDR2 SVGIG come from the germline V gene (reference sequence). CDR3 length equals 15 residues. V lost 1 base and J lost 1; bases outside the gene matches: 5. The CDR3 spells CAWSASGGTNTEAFF. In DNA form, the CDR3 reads TGTGCCTGGAGTGCTTCAGGGGGCACGAACACTGAAGCTTTCTTT.

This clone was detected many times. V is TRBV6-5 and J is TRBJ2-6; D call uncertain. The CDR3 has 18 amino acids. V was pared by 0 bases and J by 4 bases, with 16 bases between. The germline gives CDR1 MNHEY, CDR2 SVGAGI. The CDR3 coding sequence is TGTGCCAGCAGTTACTCCTTCTCTCAGGCCCGCGGGGCCAACGTCCTGACTTTC. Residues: CASSYSFSQARGANVLTF.